This is a list of T cell receptor beta chains from one sample in a study of CD8 T cells in ankylosing spondylitis. TCRdb fed the 5' RACE reads into MiXCR, producing one record per CDR3 protein. The table includes about 140,000 distinct CDR3 sequences, roughly 8% detected once. Sequencing input: synovial fluid, either unsorted or a sorted T cell fraction (not recorded which). The receptors were gathered from a male donor with ankylosing spondylitis. Each CDR3 is given with its conserved first and last residue. D genes are given only for firm matches. A row's size may be missing; if present it is once, few, many or a size class.

J: TRBJ2-7; size: many; V: TRBV5-1; D: NA; length: 15; CDR3: CASSAGTAAAYEQYF; DNA: TGCGCCAGCAGCGCAGGTACAGCGGCGGCCTACGAGCAGTACTTC
J: TRBJ1-1; size: many; V: TRBV28; D: NA; length: 13; CDR3: CASLDPRGTEAFF; DNA: TGTGCCAGTCTTGATCCCCGGGGCACTGAAGCTTTCTTT
J: TRBJ1-1; size: many; V: TRBV11-1; D: NA; length: 14; CDR3: CASSLQRGGTEAFF; DNA: TGTGCCAGCAGCTTACAGAGAGGGGGCACTGAAGCTTTCTTT
J: TRBJ2-7; size: NA; V: TRBV4-1; D: NA; length: 15; CDR3: CASSQTREGLYEQYF; DNA: TGCGCCAGCAGCCAAACCCGAGAGGGACTCTACGAGCAGTACTTC
J: TRBJ1-1; size: many; V: TRBV6-5; D: NA; length: 13; CDR3: CASSYRGRGEAFF; DNA: TGTGCCAGCAGTTACAGGGGCAGGGGTGAAGCTTTCTTT
J: TRBJ1-3; size: NA; V: TRBV3-1; D: NA; length: 14; CDR3: CASSKQVPGNTIYF; DNA: TGTGCCTCCAGCAAGCAGGTCCCTGGGAACACCATATATTTT
J: TRBJ2-7; size: many; V: TRBV4-1; D: TRBD2; length: 15; CDR3: CASSQKGAGGYEQYF; DNA: TGCGCCAGCAGCCAAAAGGGAGCGGGAGGCTACGAGCAGTACTTC
J: TRBJ1-1; size: medium-sized; V: TRBV5-1; D: NA; length: 13; CDR3: CASSSYQNTEAFF; DNA: TGCGCCAGCAGCTCCTACCAAAACACTGAAGCTTTCTTT
J: TRBJ2-7; size: many; V: TRBV6-1; D: TRBD2; length: 15; CDR3: CASSELAGSSYEQYF; DNA: TGTGCCAGCAGTGAACTAGCGGGGAGCTCCTACGAGCAGTACTTC
J: TRBJ1-2; size: many; V: TRBV4-2; D: TRBD1; length: 17; CDR3: CASSPNPTGGAHYGYTF; DNA: TGTGCCAGCAGCCCGAACCCCACAGGGGGCGCCCATTATGGCTACACCTTC
J: TRBJ2-2; size: NA; V: TRBV6-1; D: NA; length: 14; CDR3: CASSIADFNGELFF; DNA: TGTGCCAGCAGTATCGCCGATTTTAACGGGGAGCTGTTTTTT
J: TRBJ1-5; size: many; V: TRBV19; D: NA; length: 15; CDR3: CASSMIAGSDQPQHF; DNA: TGTGCCAGTAGTATGATCGCAGGGAGTGATCAGCCCCAGCATTTT
J: TRBJ1-6; size: NA; V: TRBV12-3/TRBV12-4; D: NA; length: 13; CDR3: CASRTGRDSPLHF; DNA: TGTGCCAGCAGGACCGGACGTGATTCACCCCTCCACTTT
J: TRBJ2-5; size: NA; V: TRBV4-1; D: TRBD2; length: 18; CDR3: CASSQEMAGTTHQETQYF; DNA: TGCGCCAGCAGCCAAGAAATGGCCGGGACTACCCACCAAGAGACCCAGTACTTC
J: TRBJ2-3; size: NA; V: TRBV7-2; D: NA; length: 16; CDR3: CASSPIRGASTDTQYF; DNA: TGTGCCAGCAGTCCAATCCGGGGTGCTAGCACAGATACGCAGTATTTT
J: TRBJ2-7; size: NA; V: TRBV4-2; D: TRBD1; length: 15; CDR3: CASSQAGTGRYEQYF; DNA: TGTGCCAGCAGCCAAGCCGGGACAGGGCGTTACGAGCAGTACTTC
J: TRBJ1-5; size: many; V: TRBV10-2; D: NA; length: 14; CDR3: CASSESGFNQPQHF; DNA: TGCGCCAGCAGTGAGTCCGGTTTCAATCAGCCCCAGCATTTT
J: TRBJ1-2; size: many; V: TRBV12-3/TRBV12-4; D: NA; length: 13; CDR3: CASSLGLYNGYTF; DNA: TGTGCCAGCAGTTTGGGCCTGTACAATGGCTACACCTTC
J: TRBJ2-1; size: NA; V: TRBV10-3; D: NA; length: 14; CDR3: CAITAGSNFNEQFF; DNA: TGTGCCATCACCGCAGGGAGTAATTTCAATGAGCAGTTCTTC
J: TRBJ1-2; size: NA; V: TRBV5-5; D: NA; length: 14; CDR3: CASSLDSPNYGYTF; DNA: TGTGCCAGCAGCTTGGACAGCCCTAACTATGGCTACACCTTC
J: TRBJ1-1; size: NA; V: TRBV10-3; D: NA; length: 17; CDR3: CAISETSPNLVNTEAFF; DNA: TGTGCCATCAGTGAGACCAGCCCAAACTTGGTGAACACTGAAGCTTTCTTT
J: TRBJ2-7; size: few; V: TRBV6-1; D: NA; length: 12; CDR3: CASTLHGSEQYF; DNA: TGTGCCAGCACCCTCCACGGGAGCGAGCAGTACTTC
J: TRBJ2-1; size: NA; V: TRBV20-1; D: TRBD2; length: 14; CDR3: CSAETSGGVGEQFF; DNA: TGCAGTGCCGAGACTAGCGGGGGAGTTGGGGAGCAGTTCTTC
J: TRBJ2-2; size: few; V: TRBV19; D: TRBD1; length: 14; CDR3: CASRDRAGTGELFF; DNA: TGTGCCAGTCGGGACAGGGCAGGCACCGGGGAGCTGTTTTTT
J: TRBJ1-4; size: many; V: TRBV28; D: TRBD1; length: 16; CDR3: CAGSRGTEAFNEKLFF; DNA: TGTGCCGGCTCGAGAGGGACAGAAGCATTTAATGAAAAACTGTTTTTT
J: TRBJ2-1; size: few; V: TRBV12-3/TRBV12-4; D: NA; length: 15; CDR3: CASRPGLPLLNEQFF; DNA: TGTGCCAGCAGGCCGGGACTCCCTCTACTCAATGAGCAGTTCTTC
J: TRBJ2-2; size: many; V: TRBV5-1; D: TRBD2; length: 14; CDR3: CASSPDRTSGSGFF; DNA: TGCGCCAGCAGCCCGGACAGGACTAGCGGGTCGGGATTTTTT
J: TRBJ1-3; size: many; V: TRBV12-3/TRBV12-4; D: TRBD1; length: 16; CDR3: CASSLVTTGAGNTIYF; DNA: TGTGCCAGCAGTTTAGTTACTACAGGGGCTGGAAACACCATATATTTT
J: TRBJ2-7; size: many; V: TRBV4-2; D: TRBD1; length: 15; CDR3: CASSHADRGTYEQYF; DNA: TGTGCCAGCAGCCATGCGGACAGGGGGACCTACGAGCAGTACTTC
J: TRBJ2-1; size: NA; V: TRBV12-3/TRBV12-4; D: TRBD2; length: 15; CDR3: CASRSSGRGVNEQFF; DNA: TGTGCCAGCAGGTCCAGCGGGAGGGGAGTTAATGAGCAGTTCTTC
J: TRBJ2-7; size: NA; V: TRBV7-9; D: NA; length: 14; CDR3: CASSLAGVGYEQYF; DNA: TGTGCCAGCAGCTTAGCGGGGGTGGGCTACGAGCAGTACTTC
J: TRBJ2-4; size: many; V: TRBV5-6; D: TRBD1; length: 15; CDR3: CASSTETGARNIQYF; DNA: TGTGCCAGCAGCACCGAGACAGGGGCTCGAAACATTCAGTACTTC
J: TRBJ2-3; size: NA; V: TRBV28; D: NA; length: 12; CDR3: CASSLPYYPAYF; DNA: TGTGCCAGCAGTTTACCCTACTATCCGGCGTATTTT
J: TRBJ2-1; size: many; V: TRBV7-2; D: NA; length: 13; CDR3: CASSLTDYNEQFF; DNA: TGTGCCAGCAGCCTGACTGACTACAATGAGCAGTTCTTC
J: TRBJ2-1; size: many; V: TRBV5-1; D: NA; length: 15; CDR3: CASSPGAVTYNEQFF; DNA: TGCGCCAGCAGCCCAGGTGCGGTGACCTACAATGAGCAGTTCTTC
J: TRBJ1-2; size: NA; V: TRBV4-1; D: TRBD1; length: 13; CDR3: CASSSRQGTGYTF; DNA: TGCGCCAGCAGCTCACGACAGGGTACCGGCTACACCTTC
J: TRBJ2-5; size: many; V: TRBV18; D: NA; length: 15; CDR3: CASSPRLGGQETQYF; DNA: TGTGCCAGCTCACCACGTTTAGGAGGCCAAGAGACCCAGTACTTC
J: TRBJ2-2; size: NA; V: TRBV6-2/TRBV6-3; D: NA; length: 16; CDR3: CASSYSVSLATGELFF; DNA: TGTGCCAGCAGTTACTCGGTATCCCTGGCCACCGGGGAGCTGTTTTTT
J: TRBJ1-2; size: few; V: TRBV7-9; D: NA; length: 13; CDR3: CASSPQSFGGYTF; DNA: TGTGCCAGCAGCCCGCAGTCCTTCGGTGGCTACACCTTC
J: TRBJ1-1; size: many; V: TRBV2; D: NA; length: 13; CDR3: CASSVLFWSEAFF; DNA: TGTGCCAGCAGTGTGCTCTTTTGGAGTGAAGCTTTCTTT
J: TRBJ1-1; size: many; V: TRBV6-1; D: TRBD1; length: 14; CDR3: CASSTLTGDTEAFF; DNA: TGTGCCAGCAGTACCCTAACAGGGGACACTGAAGCTTTCTTT
J: TRBJ2-1; size: NA; V: TRBV28; D: TRBD1; length: 15; CDR3: CASSSGDREINGQFF; DNA: TGTGCCAGCAGTTCGGGGGACAGGGAAATAAATGGGCAGTTCTTC
J: TRBJ2-5; size: few; V: TRBV3-1; D: TRBD1; length: 14; CDR3: CASSRDRGQETQYF; DNA: TGTGCCAGCAGCCGGGACAGGGGGCAAGAGACCCAGTACTTC
J: TRBJ1-2; size: many; V: TRBV29-1; D: TRBD1; length: 13; CDR3: CSVGGTREGAHTF; DNA: TGCAGCGTTGGGGGGACTCGGGAGGGGGCCCACACCTTC
J: TRBJ1-5; size: many; V: TRBV28; D: NA; length: 17; CDR3: CASSYPPDGLSNQPQHF; DNA: TGTGCCAGCAGTTACCCCCCGGACGGACTTAGCAATCAGCCCCAGCATTTT
J: TRBJ1-5; size: many; V: TRBV4-1; D: NA; length: 15; CDR3: CASSLAGLSNQPQHF; DNA: TGCGCCAGCAGCCTTGCAGGGTTAAGCAATCAGCCCCAGCATTTT
J: TRBJ2-3; size: few; V: TRBV4-1; D: NA; length: 15; CDR3: CASSQEGRGRDTQYF; DNA: TGCGCCAGCAGCCAAGAGGGTCGTGGTAGGGATACGCAGTATTTT
J: TRBJ2-1; size: many; V: TRBV5-5; D: TRBD1; length: 16; CDR3: CASSPGQGHSYNEQFF; DNA: TGTGCCAGCAGTCCGGGACAGGGACACTCCTACAATGAGCAGTTCTTC
J: TRBJ1-5; size: many; V: TRBV20-1; D: NA; length: 13; CDR3: CSAVGQPNQPQHF; DNA: TGCAGTGCGGTTGGACAGCCGAATCAGCCCCAGCATTTT
J: TRBJ1-4; size: NA; V: TRBV18; D: NA; length: 15; CDR3: CASSLQQGRNEKLFF; DNA: TGTGCCAGCTCACTCCAACAGGGCCGGAATGAAAAACTGTTTTTT
J: TRBJ1-1; size: many; V: TRBV7-2; D: NA; length: 14; CDR3: CASSLGLSGTEAFF; DNA: TGTGCCAGCAGCTTAGGTCTCTCGGGCACTGAAGCTTTCTTT